This record covers a single TCR beta chain. Its antigen is not known. TCRdb re-derived calls from the RT-PCR reads in MiXCR, one entry per CDR3 protein. The data show 800,000 or so distinct CDR3 sequences, with 20% to 25% seen just once and roughly a tenth held by the top ten. These data originate in a study of response to subunit inactivated influenza vaccine. With 3 bases removed from V and 0 bases from J, the gap between germline ends came to 12 bases. The CDR3 runs 16 residues. Overall study findings and caveats: Authors suggested each seasonal influenza vaccination recruits few new T cells.

The origin of this receptor is a man aged 50 or older who received an inactivated influenza vaccine. The rearrangement uses TRBV12-3 or TRBV12-4 and TRBJ1-5, with D unresolved. The sample in question was PBMCs from blood, obtained 5 days after vaccination. The CDR3 coding sequence is TGTGCCAGCAGTTTGGTGGAGAGCTATAGCAATCAGCCCCAGCATTTT. The encoded protein is CASSLVESYSNQPQHF.